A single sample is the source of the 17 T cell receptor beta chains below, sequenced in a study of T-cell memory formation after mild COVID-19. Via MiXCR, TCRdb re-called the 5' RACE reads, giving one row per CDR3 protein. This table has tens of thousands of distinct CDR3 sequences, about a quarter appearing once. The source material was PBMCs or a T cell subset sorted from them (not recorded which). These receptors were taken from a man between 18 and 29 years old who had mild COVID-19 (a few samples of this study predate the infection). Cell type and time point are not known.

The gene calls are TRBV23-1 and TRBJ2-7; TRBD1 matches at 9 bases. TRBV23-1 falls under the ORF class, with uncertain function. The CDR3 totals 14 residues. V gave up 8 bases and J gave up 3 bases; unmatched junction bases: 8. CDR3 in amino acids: CASVRDRDFYEQYF. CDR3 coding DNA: TGCGCCAGCGTCCGGGACAGGGATTTCTACGAGCAGTACTTC.

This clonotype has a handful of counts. The DNA for the CDR3 is TGTGCCAGCAGCGCCATAGCGGGGGCCTACGAGCAGTACGTC. Amino acid sequence: CASSAIAGAYEQYV. The chain uses TRBV7-9 and TRBJ2-7; TRBD2 aligns across 9 bases. In germline, CDR1 is SEHNR, CDR2 FQNEAQ (reference sequence). The V segment lost 5 bases and the J segment 2 bases; nucleotides outside the gene matches: 4. This CDR3 has 14 amino acids.

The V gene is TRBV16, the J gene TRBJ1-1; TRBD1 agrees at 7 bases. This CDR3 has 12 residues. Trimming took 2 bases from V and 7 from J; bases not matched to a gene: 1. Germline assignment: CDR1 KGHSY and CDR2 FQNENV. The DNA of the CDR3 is TGTGCCAGCAGCCAAGACAGGGTTGAAGCTTTCTTT. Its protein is CASSQDRVEAFF.

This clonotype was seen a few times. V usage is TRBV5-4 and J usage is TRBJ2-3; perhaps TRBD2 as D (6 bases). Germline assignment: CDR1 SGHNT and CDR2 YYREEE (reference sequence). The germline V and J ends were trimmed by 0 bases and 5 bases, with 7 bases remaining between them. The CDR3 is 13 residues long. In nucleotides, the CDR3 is TGTGCCAGCAGCTTGGGGCGGGGAGATACGCAGTATTTT. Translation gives CASSLGRGDTQYF. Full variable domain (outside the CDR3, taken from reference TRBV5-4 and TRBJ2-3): ETGVTQSPTHLIKTRGQQVTLRCSSQSGHNTVSWYQQALGQGPQFIFQYYREEENGRGNFPPRFSGLQFPNYSSELNVNALELDDSALYLCASSLGRGDTQYFGPGTRLTVL.

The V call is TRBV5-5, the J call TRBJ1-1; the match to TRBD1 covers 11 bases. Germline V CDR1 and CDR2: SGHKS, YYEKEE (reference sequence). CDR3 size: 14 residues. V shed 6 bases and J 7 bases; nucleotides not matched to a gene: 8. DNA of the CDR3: TGTGCCAGCATCCCTATGGGGACAGGGGGTGAAGCTTTCTTT. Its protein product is CASIPMGTGGEAFF.

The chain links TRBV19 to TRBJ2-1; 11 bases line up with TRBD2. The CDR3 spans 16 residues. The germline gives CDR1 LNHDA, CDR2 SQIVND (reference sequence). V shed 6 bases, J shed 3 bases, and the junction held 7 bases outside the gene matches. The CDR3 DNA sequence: TGTGCCAGTAGAAATCTTCTAGCGGGAGGCTACAATGAGCAGTTCTTC. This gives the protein CASRNLLAGGYNEQFF.

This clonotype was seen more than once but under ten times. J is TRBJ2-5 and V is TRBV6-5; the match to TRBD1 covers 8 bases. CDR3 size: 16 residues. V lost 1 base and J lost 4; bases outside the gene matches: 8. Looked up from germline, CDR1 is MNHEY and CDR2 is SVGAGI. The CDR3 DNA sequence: TGTGCCAGCAGTTACTATAGAGGACAGGGTGGAGAGACCCAGTACTTC. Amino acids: CASSYYRGQGGETQYF.

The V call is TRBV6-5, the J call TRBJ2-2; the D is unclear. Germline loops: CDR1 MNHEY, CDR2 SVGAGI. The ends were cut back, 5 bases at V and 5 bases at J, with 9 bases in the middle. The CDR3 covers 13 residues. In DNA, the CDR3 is TGTGCCAGCAGTCCCCAAGGGACCGGGGAGCTGTTTTTT. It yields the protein CASSPQGTGELFF.

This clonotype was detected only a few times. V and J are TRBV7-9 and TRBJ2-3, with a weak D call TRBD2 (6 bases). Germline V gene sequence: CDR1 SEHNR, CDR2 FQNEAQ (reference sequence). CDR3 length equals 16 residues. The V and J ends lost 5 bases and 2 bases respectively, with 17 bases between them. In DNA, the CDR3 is TGTGCCAGCAGCAGGGGCCGGGACTTTTACACAGATACGCAGTATTTT. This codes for CASSRGRDFYTDTQYF.

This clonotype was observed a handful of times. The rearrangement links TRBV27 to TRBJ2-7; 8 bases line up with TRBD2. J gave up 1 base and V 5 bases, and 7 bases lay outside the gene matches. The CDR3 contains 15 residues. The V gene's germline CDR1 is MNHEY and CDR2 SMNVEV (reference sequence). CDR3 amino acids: CASSTYAGGSYEQYF. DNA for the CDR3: TGTGCCAGCAGTACTTACGCGGGGGGTTCCTACGAGCAGTACTTC.

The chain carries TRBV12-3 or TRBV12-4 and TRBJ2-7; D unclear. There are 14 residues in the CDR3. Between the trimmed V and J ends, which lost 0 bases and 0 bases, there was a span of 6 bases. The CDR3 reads CASSLASPSYEQYF. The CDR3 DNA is TGTGCCAGCAGTTTAGCCAGTCCCTCCTACGAGCAGTACTTC.

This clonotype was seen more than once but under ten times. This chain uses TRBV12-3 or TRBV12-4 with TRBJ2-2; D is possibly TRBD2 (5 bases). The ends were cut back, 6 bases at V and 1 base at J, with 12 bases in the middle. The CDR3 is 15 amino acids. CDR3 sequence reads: CASSPWTLNTGELFF. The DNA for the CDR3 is TGTGCCAGCAGCCCCTGGACTCTGAACACCGGGGAGCTGTTTTTT.

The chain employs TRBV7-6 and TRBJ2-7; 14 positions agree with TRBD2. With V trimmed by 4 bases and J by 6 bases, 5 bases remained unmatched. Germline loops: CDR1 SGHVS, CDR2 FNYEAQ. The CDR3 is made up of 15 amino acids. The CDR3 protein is CASSSTSGGAGEQYF. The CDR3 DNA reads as TGTGCCAGCAGCTCGACTAGCGGGGGGGCCGGCGAGCAGTACTTC.

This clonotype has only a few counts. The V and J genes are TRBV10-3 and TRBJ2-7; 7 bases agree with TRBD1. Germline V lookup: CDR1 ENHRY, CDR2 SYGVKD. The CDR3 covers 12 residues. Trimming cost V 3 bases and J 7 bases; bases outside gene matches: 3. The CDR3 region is CAISEGGIEQYV. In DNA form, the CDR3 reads TGTGCCATCAGTGAAGGGGGCATAGAGCAGTACGTC.

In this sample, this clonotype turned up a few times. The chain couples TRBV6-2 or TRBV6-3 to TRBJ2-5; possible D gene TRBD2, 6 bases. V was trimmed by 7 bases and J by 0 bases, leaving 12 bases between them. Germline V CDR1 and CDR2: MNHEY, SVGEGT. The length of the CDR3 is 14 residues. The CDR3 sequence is CASTQTGDQETQYF. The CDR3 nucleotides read TGTGCCAGCACCCAGACGGGGGACCAAGAGACCCAGTACTTC.

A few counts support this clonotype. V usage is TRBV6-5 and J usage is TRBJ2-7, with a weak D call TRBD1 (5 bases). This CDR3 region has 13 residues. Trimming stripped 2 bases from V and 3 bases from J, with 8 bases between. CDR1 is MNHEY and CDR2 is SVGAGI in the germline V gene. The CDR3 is CASSYGADYEQYF. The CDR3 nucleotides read TGTGCCAGCAGTTACGGGGCAGACTACGAGCAGTACTTC.

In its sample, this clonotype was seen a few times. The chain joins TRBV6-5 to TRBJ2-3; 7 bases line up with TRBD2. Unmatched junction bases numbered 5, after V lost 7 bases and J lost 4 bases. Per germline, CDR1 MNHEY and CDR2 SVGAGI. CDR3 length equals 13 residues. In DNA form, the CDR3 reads TGTGCCAGCACTGCGGGGAGGGCAGATACGCAGTATTTT. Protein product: CASTAGRADTQYF.